Shown below are 25 T cell receptor beta chains from a single sample sequenced in a study of neurological immune-mediated disorders. TCRdb reprocessed the 5' RACE reads via MiXCR and lists one record per CDR3 protein. The data contain over 60,000 distinct CDR3 sequences, roughly 5.6% of them singletons. Sample: PBMCs. These receptors were taken from a woman in her 30s with multiple sclerosis.

This clonotype was recorded at least ten times. The chain's CDR3 is CSARRPVGGARGYTF. CDR3 DNA: TGCAGTGCTAGACGCCCCGTCGGAGGGGCGCGTGGCTACACCTTC. The chain is built from TRBV20-1 and TRBJ1-2; a possible D gene is TRBD1 (5 bases). Trimming shortened V by 2 bases and J by 7 bases, and 20 bases separated the two germline ends. This CDR3 spans 15 amino acids. Germline loops: CDR1 DFQATT, CDR2 SNEGSKA (reference sequence).

Notes on this clonotype: It is likely a read error, because the conserved phenylalanine at the end of the CDR3 is missing. This chain uses TRBV20-1 with TRBJ1-2; D may be TRBD1 (5 bases). Germline V gene data show CDR1 as DFQATT and CDR2 as SNEGSKA (reference sequence). This CDR3 is 14 amino acids long. V was clipped by 0 bases and J by 0 bases, with 8 bases between them. CDR3 nucleotides: TGCAGTGCTAGAGATGCAGGGTCTAACTATGGCTACACCAAC. This encodes CSARDAGSNYGYTN.

This clonotype has ten or more counts. The chain is built from TRBV5-6 and TRBJ2-1; no clear D gene. Germline CDR1 and CDR2: SGHDT and YYEEEE. The CDR3 spans 11 residues. V was cut by 3 bases and J by 9 bases, with 7 bases left in between. Written as DNA, the CDR3 is TGTGCCAGCAGCTACAAAAGTGAGCAGTTCTTC. Translating gives CASSYKSEQFF.

The V and J genes are TRBV5-1 and TRBJ2-5, with D hard to call. Trimming shortened V by 1 base and J by 4 bases, and 11 bases separated the two germline ends. In germline, CDR1 is SGHRS, CDR2 YFSETQ. The CDR3 length is 14 residues. The CDR3 nucleotides read TGCGCCAGCAGCTTGTGGTTCGTAGGAGAGACCCAGTACTTC. As protein: CASSLWFVGETQYF.

This clonotype has a count of ten or more. The CDR3 is CASSRDTTNTGELFF. CDR3 coding DNA: TGCGCCAGCAGCCGGGACACTACGAACACCGGGGAGCTGTTTTTT. J is TRBJ2-2 and V is TRBV5-1, with D possibly being TRBD1 (6 bases). Germline assignment: CDR1 SGHRS and CDR2 YFSETQ. This CDR3 has 15 residues. Trimming shortened V by 4 bases and J by 0 bases, and 10 bases separated the two germline ends.

As to this clonotype: This may be a read error: a much more frequent sequence differs by one nucleotide. The chain has TRBV20-1 and TRBJ1-2; D is ambiguous. V was pared by 5 bases and J by 3 bases, with 13 bases between. The CDR3 contains 13 residues. Looked up from germline, CDR1 is DFQATT and CDR2 is SNEGSKA (reference sequence). CDR3 nucleotides: TGCAGTGCTTCCCAAAAGGGATACTATGGCTACACCTTC. This gives the protein CSASQKGYYGYTF.

This clonotype was recorded at least ten times. The V call is TRBV7-9, the J call TRBJ1-3, with D possibly matching TRBD1 (5 bases). There are 14 residues in the CDR3. Deletions cut 5 bases from V and 8 bases from J, with 16 bases between. The germline V gene encodes CDR1 SEHNR and CDR2 FQNEAQ (reference sequence). The CDR3 region has the DNA TGTGCCAGCAGCCTCTCTGGGGCGGGAGACACCATATATTTT. Translation gives CASSLSGAGDTIYF.

This clonotype was recorded at least ten times. The gene calls are TRBV14 and TRBJ2-3; possibly TRBD1 for D (5 bases). CDR1 is SGHDN, CDR2 FVKESK, per germline. V was shortened by 8 bases and J by 1 base, with 13 bases between the two germline ends. The CDR3 is 14 amino acids. In nucleotides, the CDR3 is TGTGCCAGCCTTCTGGGGCTGGGCACAGATACGCAGTATTTT. Protein sequence: CASLLGLGTDTQYF.

The V gene is TRBV7-3, the J gene TRBJ2-2, with a tentative D call TRBD1 (5 bases). Germline CDR1 SGHTA, CDR2 FQGTGA. The CDR3 consists of 15 residues. Trimming stripped 2 bases from V and 0 bases from J, with 7 bases between. The DNA of the CDR3 is TGTGCCAGCAGCTTACAGGGCCCGAACACCGGGGAGCTGTTTTTT. It translates to CASSLQGPNTGELFF.

At least ten counts were recorded for this clonotype. The DNA of the CDR3 is TGCAGTGCTACAGTTTCGGGGGACTCTAGCACAGATACGCAGTATTTT. Amino acid sequence: CSATVSGDSSTDTQYF. The chain uses TRBV20-1 and TRBJ2-3; D is perhaps TRBD2 (6 bases). Germline CDR1 is DFQATT and CDR2 is SNEGSKA (reference sequence). This CDR3 is built from 16 residues. V dropped 4 bases and J dropped 0 bases, with 17 bases sitting between them.

This clonotype was observed many times. J is TRBJ2-3 and V is TRBV7-2, with TRBD1 matching 10 bases. V dropped 6 bases and J dropped 4; count of bases not matched to a gene: 4. The CDR3 contains 14 residues. Germline CDR1 SGHTA, CDR2 FQGNSA. The CDR3, as DNA: TGTGCCAGCAGATCGACAGGGGGCGCAGATACGCAGTATTTT. It codes for CASRSTGGADTQYF.

In this sample, this clonotype turned up many times. This rearrangement joins TRBV20-1 to TRBJ1-4; D is ambiguous. This CDR3 is 14 amino acids long. V lost 5 bases to trimming and J lost 5 bases, with 15 bases between them. Germline V gene lookup returns CDR1 DFQATT and CDR2 SNEGSKA (reference sequence). The CDR3 spells CSAELWHQNEKLFF. CDR3 in DNA: TGCAGTGCTGAGTTGTGGCATCAGAATGAAAAACTGTTTTTT.

This clonotype was detected ten times or more. This chain's CDR3 is CSGGARAETQYF. The CDR3 region has the DNA TGCAGTGGAGGAGCGCGAGCGGAGACCCAGTACTTC. The rearrangement uses TRBV20-1 and TRBJ2-5, with D unclear. Germline V gene data show CDR1 as DFQATT and CDR2 as SNEGSKA (reference sequence). The V end lost 7 bases, the J end lost 5 bases, and 14 bases lay between the germline ends. This CDR3 has 12 amino acids.

This chain connects TRBV10-3 to TRBJ2-7, with 9 bases identical to TRBD1. V lost 5 bases, J lost 1 base, and 15 bases stayed unmatched. Germline CDR1 and CDR2: ENHRY and SYGVKD. The CDR3 is 18 residues long. CDR3 sequence reads: CAISPGQGVIKESYEQYF. CDR3 bases: TGTGCCATCAGTCCGGGACAGGGAGTCATAAAGGAGTCCTACGAGCAGTACTTC.

This clonotype occurred many times. CDR3: CASSLAARVYTDTQYF. CDR3 in DNA: TGTGCCAGCAGTTTAGCCGCCAGGGTTTACACAGATACGCAGTATTTT. The chain uses TRBV12-3 or TRBV12-4 and TRBJ2-3; perhaps TRBD1 as D (5 bases). V lost 0 bases and J 2 bases, leaving 12 bases between the germline ends. There are 16 residues in the CDR3.

This clonotype was counted many times. J is TRBJ2-1 and V is TRBV20-1; 8 bases are shared with TRBD2. Germline CDR1 and CDR2: DFQATT and SNEGSKA (reference sequence). V was clipped by 0 bases and J by 1 base; unmatched bases: 2. The CDR3 runs to 15 residues. The CDR3 is CSARDGLASYNEQFF. The CDR3 DNA reads TGCAGTGCTAGAGATGGACTAGCATCCTACAATGAGCAGTTCTTC.

This clonotype showed up many times. For the CDR3, the DNA is TGTGCCAGCAGCTTAGGGGGGACTAGCGTCATAAGAGGCTACGAGCAGTACTTC. This translates into CASSLGGTSVIRGYEQYF. V is TRBV7-2 and J is TRBJ2-7, with TRBD2 matching over 10 bases. The germline V gene encodes CDR1 SGHTA and CDR2 FQGNSA. J lost 3 bases, V lost 1 base, and 12 bases had no gene match. This CDR3 comprises 18 residues.

This clonotype was recorded at least ten times. This chain uses TRBV7-2 with TRBJ2-2; D not resolved. Germline loops: CDR1 SGHTA, CDR2 FQGNSA. The CDR3 loop spans 14 amino acids. The V gene lost 7 bases and the J gene lost 0 bases, with 9 bases spanning the gap. In DNA form, the CDR3 reads TGTGCCAGCATGGCACCCGCGAACACCGGGGAGCTGTTTTTT. Protein sequence: CASMAPANTGELFF.

This clonotype was seen repeatedly, ten times or more. The rearrangement links TRBV18 to TRBJ1-1; D ambiguous. The CDR3 spans 13 residues. V was shortened by 3 bases and J by 1 base, with 6 bases between the two germline ends. Germline CDR1 is KGHSH and CDR2 is LQKENI. In nucleotides, the CDR3 is TGTGCCAGCTCACCTACACCGAACACTGAAGCTTTCTTT. Protein sequence: CASSPTPNTEAFF. Looking up the rest from reference TRBV18 and TRBJ1-1 gives the full variable domain: NAGVMQNPRHLVRRRGQEARLRCSPMKGHSHVYWYRQLPEEGLKFMVYLQKENIIDESGMPKERFSAEFPKEGPSILRIQQVVRGDSAAYFCASSPTPNTEAFFGQGTRLTVV.

This clonotype was seen ten or more times. V usage is TRBV27 and J usage is TRBJ1-5; D not certain. V gave up 5 bases and J gave up 8 bases, with 13 bases separating them. The CDR3 has 13 amino acids. From germline, CDR1 is MNHEY and CDR2 SMNVEV (reference sequence). This chain's CDR3 is CASSHSGSKPQHF. CDR3 nucleotides: TGTGCCAGCAGTCACTCCGGTTCCAAGCCCCAGCATTTT.

This clonotype was recorded many times. V gene TRBV29-1 combines with J gene TRBJ1-3, with D possibly matching TRBD1 (5 bases). There are 13 residues in the CDR3. Trimming stripped 3 bases from V and 3 bases from J, with 9 bases between. Germline assignment: CDR1 SQVTM and CDR2 ANQGSEA. CDR3 loop: CSVDGGNGNTIYF. The CDR3 DNA reads as TGCAGCGTTGACGGGGGAAATGGAAACACCATATATTTT.

This clonotype was found many times. The chain uses TRBV20-1 and TRBJ2-7; TRBD1 matches at 7 bases. The J segment lost 3 bases and the V segment lost 5 bases, leaving 10 bases of the junction unmatched. CDR3 size: 14 residues. Germline V gene lookup returns CDR1 DFQATT and CDR2 SNEGSKA (reference sequence). DNA of the CDR3: TGCAGTGCTGTTGACAGGGTAAGAAGCTACGAGCAGTACTTC. Amino acids: CSAVDRVRSYEQYF.

This clonotype was counted only a few times. The junction does not match germline at one end; this may be a read error. V and J are TRBV20-1 and TRBJ1-5; D is unclear. This CDR3 is built from 13 residues. Looked up from germline, CDR1 is DFQATT and CDR2 is SNEGSKA (reference sequence). The CDR3 nucleotides are TGCAGTGCTAGAGTGATAGGAAATCAGCCCCAGAATTTT. Translating it yields CSARVIGNQPQNF.

This clonotype came up many times. The chain carries TRBV20-1 and TRBJ2-7; 8 bases align to TRBD1. After removal of 4 bases from V and 2 bases from J, the junction contained 7 bases not matched to a gene. Germline lookup yields CDR1 DFQATT and CDR2 SNEGSKA (reference sequence). CDR3 length: 14 residues. The CDR3 nucleotides read TGCAGTGCTACGGACAGGGCGCGCCCCTACGAGCAGTACTTC. Amino acid sequence: CSATDRARPYEQYF.

This clonotype was seen at least ten times. The rearrangement joins TRBV5-1 to TRBJ2-1; possibly TRBD1 for D (6 bases). Per the germline V gene, CDR1 is SGHRS and CDR2 is YFSETQ. The CDR3 contains 15 residues. Trimming shortened V by 3 bases and J by 9 bases, and 19 bases separated the two germline ends. DNA for the CDR3: TGCGCCAGCAGCTCCGTAGTGGGGGCCCAAGGTGAGCAGTTCTTC. This encodes CASSSVVGAQGEQFF.